The clone carrying this T cell receptor (beta chain) was counted ten times or more. As yet, its antigen is unknown. The germline gives CDR1 SGHRS, CDR2 YFSETQ. The CDR3 runs 17 residues. J was trimmed by 3 bases and V by 3 bases; bases with no gene match: 12. This entry is derived from a study of T cells in Graves' hyperthyroidism and ophthalmopathy. Points from the study as a whole: Ophthalmopathy got predicted by the model a median roughly 6.4 months before its onset.

Patients with uncontrolled infections, other autoimmune diseases, pregnancy or lactation were excluded. It was RNA transcripts that yielded the amplified TCR beta CDR3 regions. Researchers ran a first-round RT-PCR on the TCR CDR3 using the HTBI primer set. TCRdb itself ran the multiplex PCR reads through MiXCR, one entry per CDR3 protein. The sample lists about 370,000 distinct CDR3 sequences; approximately 14% were seen once. The sample consisted of blood. V is TRBV5-1 and J is TRBJ2-1, with 7 bases lining up with TRBD1. The TCR sequence derives from a woman in her fifties or sixties with Graves' ophthalmopathy. The CDR3 is CASSSDGDSVLYNEQFF. The CDR3 DNA is TGCGCCAGCAGCTCGGACGGGGACAGCGTACTCTACAATGAGCAGTTCTTC.